The 9 T cell receptor beta chains below were found in one sample sequenced in a study of OX40 agonist ivuxolimab in advanced cancers. The table came from immunoSEQ multiplex PCR; TCRdb's copy has only in-frame clones and leaves some out. Of some 40,000 clones listed, around 90% are singletons. This material consisted of CD4+ or CD8+ T cells sorted from blood, taken in a trial of the OX40 agonist ivuxolimab. These receptors all stem from an adult with an advanced solid tumor such as melanoma, head and neck, liver or kidney cancer.

This chain links TRBV10-3 with TRBJ1-2, with a weak D call TRBD1 (5 bases). V was cut by 6 bases and J by 2 bases, with 10 bases left in between. Per germline, CDR1 ENHRY and CDR2 SYGVKD. The CDR3 totals 13 residues. CDR3 in amino acids: CAIRLQENYGYTF. In DNA form, the CDR3 reads TGTGCCATCAGGTTACAGGAGAACTATGGCTACACCTTC.

The chain couples TRBV7-9 to TRBJ2-5, with D perhaps given as TRBD1 or TRBD2 (5 bases each). The last part of the DNA fits TRBJ2-7 better; the J call may be wrong. There are 14 residues in the CDR3. The V gene's germline CDR1 is SEHNR and CDR2 FQNEAQ (reference sequence). The CDR3 protein is CASSLIEGLYEQYF. The CDR3 coding sequence is TGTGCCAGCAGCTTAATCGAGGGGCTCTACGAGCAGTACTTC.

The CDR3 region has the DNA TGTGCCAGCAGCTTAGTCCCGACCTACGAGCAGTACTTC. Its translation is CASSLVPTYEQYF. The chain recombines TRBV5-4 with TRBJ2-7; D not certain. The germline V and J ends were trimmed by 2 bases and 2 bases, with 8 bases remaining between them. The germline CDR1 and CDR2 sequences are SGHNT and YYREEE (reference sequence). The CDR3 is 13 amino acids.

This chain connects TRBV19 to TRBJ2-2; TRBD2 agrees at 7 bases. The CDR3 loop spans 18 amino acids. The germline V gene encodes CDR1 LNHDA and CDR2 SQIVND (reference sequence). V lost 3 bases, J lost 0 bases, and 10 bases stayed unmatched. CDR3 DNA sequence: TGTGCCAGTAGTATCCCCCTTTGGCGGGAGACGAACACCGGGGAGCTGTTTTTT. The encoded protein is CASSIPLWRETNTGELFF.

This rearrangement joins TRBV9 to TRBJ2-7, with 9 bases aligning to TRBD2. With V trimmed by 3 bases and J by 5 bases, 15 bases remained unmatched. The germline CDR1 and CDR2 sequences are SGDLS and YYNGEE. There are 17 residues in the CDR3. CDR3 sequence (DNA): TGTGCCAGCAGCGGAAGGACTAGCGCCACCTCTTCCCACGAGCAGTACTTC. Translating it yields CASSGRTSATSSHEQYF. Supplemented by reference TRBV9 and TRBJ2-7, the full variable domain reads DSGVTQTPKHLITATGQRVTLRCSPRSGDLSVYWYQQSLDQGLQFLIQYYNGEERAKGNILERFSAQQFPDLHSELNLSSLELGDSALYFCASSGRTSATSSHEQYFGPGTRLTVT.

About this clone itself: The junction shows a germline mismatch at one end, possibly a read error. The V gene is TRBV7-6, the J gene TRBJ2-7; D perhaps matches TRBD2 (7 bases). The germline gives CDR1 SGHVS, CDR2 FNYEAQ. CDR3 size: 15 residues. Written as DNA, the CDR3 is TGTGCCAGCAGCTTAAAAGGGGGGGGCGGCTACGAGCAGTGCTTC. Translated: CASSLKGGGGYEQCF.

A few counts support this clone. The chain employs TRBV29-1 and TRBJ1-1; no definite D call. The CDR3 length is 10 residues. Germline V gene lookup returns CDR1 SQVTM and CDR2 ANQGSEA. Trimming took 3 bases from V and 5 from J, leaving 4 bases between them. The CDR3 nucleotides read TGCAGCGTTGATGTAACTGAAGCTTTCTTT. It is translated as CSVDVTEAFF.

This chain joins TRBV7-6 and TRBJ1-1, with unresolved D. Trimming left V 2 bases short and J 4 bases short, with 8 bases between. Germline V gene lookup returns CDR1 SGHVS and CDR2 FNYEAQ. The CDR3 consists of 13 residues. Written as DNA, the CDR3 is TGTGCCAGCAGCTTAACCGGAGGCACTGAAGCTTTCTTT. Its translation: CASSLTGGTEAFF.

V and J are TRBV5-1 and TRBJ2-7; 11 positions match TRBD1. The CDR3 sequence is 14 residues long. Germline CDR1 is SGHRS and CDR2 is YFSETQ. V shed 3 bases, J shed 3 bases, and the junction held 2 bases outside the gene matches. The CDR3 sequence: CASSSGTGGYEQYF. CDR3 bases: TGCGCCAGCAGCTCCGGGACAGGGGGCTACGAGCAGTACTTC.